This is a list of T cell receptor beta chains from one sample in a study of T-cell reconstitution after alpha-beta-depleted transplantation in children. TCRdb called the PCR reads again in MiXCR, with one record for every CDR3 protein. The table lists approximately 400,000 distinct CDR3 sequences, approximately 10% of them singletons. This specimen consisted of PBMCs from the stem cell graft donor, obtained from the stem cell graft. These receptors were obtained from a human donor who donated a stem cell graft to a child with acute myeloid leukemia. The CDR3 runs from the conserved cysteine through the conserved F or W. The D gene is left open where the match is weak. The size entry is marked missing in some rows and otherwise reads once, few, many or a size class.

CASSLTGTSGPYNEQFF	TGTGCCAGCAGTCTGACCGGGACTAGCGGACCCTACAATGAGCAGTTCTTC	few	TRBV12-3/TRBV12-4	TRBD2	TRBJ2-1
CSAPAGQRTDTQYF	TGCAGCGCCCCGGCAGGGCAGAGGACAGATACGCAGTATTTT	many	TRBV29-1	-	TRBJ2-3
CASSFGAGGRADTQYF	TGTGCCAGCAGCTTTGGAGCGGGAGGACGTGCAGATACGCAGTATTTT	-	TRBV7-2	TRBD2	TRBJ2-3
CASRGTGLDDTQYF	TGCGCCAGCAGAGGGACAGGGTTGGATGATACGCAGTATTTT	few	TRBV5-1	TRBD1	TRBJ2-3
CASSLGDGNTEAFF	TGCGCCAGCAGCTTGGGTGACGGGAACACTGAAGCTTTCTTT	many	TRBV5-1	-	TRBJ1-1
CSARDQQRGKGYSADTQYF	TGCAGTGCTAGAGATCAGCAGCGCGGGAAGGGGTATAGCGCAGATACGCAGTATTTT	-	TRBV20-1	-	TRBJ2-3
CASSDSGLRSSYNEQFF	TGTGCCAGCAGTGACTCGGGACTCCGAAGCTCCTACAATGAGCAGTTCTTC	few	TRBV25-1	-	TRBJ2-1
CASSRPGGAGELFF	TGTGCCAGCAGCCGACCCGGGGGGGCCGGGGAGCTGTTTTTT	-	TRBV5-4	TRBD2	TRBJ2-2
CASSQDRRDGAYEQYF	TGCGCCAGCAGCCAAGACCGGCGGGACGGAGCCTACGAGCAGTACTTC	-	TRBV4-1	-	TRBJ2-7
CASSPTEFRTGELFF	TGTGCCAGCAGCCCAACCGAGTTTCGTACCGGGGAGCTGTTTTTT	-	TRBV7-8	-	TRBJ2-2
CATSDSWSSYNEQFF	TGTGCCACCAGTGATTCCTGGAGCTCCTACAATGAGCAGTTCTTC	few	TRBV24-1	-	TRBJ2-1
CASSQQGKAFF	TGTGCCAGCAGCCAACAGGGAAAAGCTTTCTTT	once	TRBV11-2	-	TRBJ1-1
CSVESQGYNEQFF	TGCAGCGTTGAAAGCCAGGGCTACAATGAGCAGTTCTTC	few	TRBV29-1	-	TRBJ2-1